These 25 T cell receptor beta chains originate from one sample sequenced in a study of cytotoxic CD8 clonotypes in ibrutinib-treated CLL. Libraries were prepared by immunoSEQ multiplex PCR; TCRdb keeps only in-frame clonotypes and omits some of them. The sample lists about 84,000 clones; roughly 84% were seen once. This material consisted of PBMCs, taken before ibrutinib treatment. These receptors all come from a human donor with chronic lymphocytic leukemia.

V and J are TRBV19 and TRBJ2-1; a weak D match, TRBD1 (5 bases). CDR1 LNHDA and CDR2 SQIVND come from the germline V gene (reference sequence). The germline V and J ends were trimmed by 0 bases and 4 bases, with 16 bases remaining between them. The CDR3 covers 17 residues. As DNA, the CDR3 is TGTGCCAGTAGTATAGATATCGTCGACAGCCTTTACAATGAGCAGTTCTTC. It translates to CASSIDIVDSLYNEQFF.

The chain recombines TRBV30 with TRBJ1-1; D not certain. V was pared by 3 bases and J by 2 bases, with 16 bases between. Germline CDR1 reads GTSNPN; CDR2 reads SVGIG (reference sequence). The CDR3 is 15 residues long. The CDR3 loop is CAWSGFSIPNTEAFF. The CDR3 DNA is TGTGCCTGGAGCGGCTTTTCCATCCCAAACACTGAAGCTTTCTTT.

This chain links TRBV7-9 with TRBJ2-3; D is unresolved. The germline V gene has CDR1 SEHNR and CDR2 FQNEAQ (reference sequence). V was shortened by 0 bases and J by 0 bases, with 10 bases between the two germline ends. The CDR3 is 16 amino acids. The CDR3 DNA sequence: TGTGCCAGCAGCTTAGCAACCGGTTCTAGCACAGATACGCAGTATTTT. This sequence encodes CASSLATGSSTDTQYF.

V and J are TRBV6-5 and TRBJ1-5; 7 bases align to TRBD1. With V trimmed by 6 bases and J by 5 bases, 7 bases remained unmatched. The germline CDR1 and CDR2 sequences are MNHEY and SVGAGI. The CDR3 length is 14 residues. The CDR3 DNA follows: TGTGCCAGCAGGTCGACAGGGCGGGATCAGCCCCAGCATTTT. This codes for CASRSTGRDQPQHF.

This chain uses TRBV9 with TRBJ2-3; TRBD2 matches 11 bases. Per the germline V gene, CDR1 is SGDLS and CDR2 is YYNGEE. The CDR3 totals 18 residues. Trimming took 0 bases from V and 4 from J; bases not matched to a gene: 10. CDR3 in amino acids: CASSVAYLTSGIADTQYF. The CDR3, as DNA: TGTGCCAGCAGCGTAGCTTATTTGACTAGCGGGATCGCAGATACGCAGTATTTT.

This sequence joins TRBV5-5 and TRBJ1-4; D is ambiguous. V shed 3 bases and J shed 5 bases, with 14 bases lying between them. This CDR3 has 15 residues. CDR1 is SGHKS and CDR2 is YYEKEE in the germline V gene (reference sequence). This CDR3 is CASSWTTGENEKLFF. The CDR3 region has the DNA TGTGCCAGCAGCTGGACCACGGGAGAAAATGAAAAACTGTTTTTT.

V gene TRBV29-1 combines with J gene TRBJ2-3, with a weak D call TRBD1 (5 bases). V shed 6 bases and J shed 3 bases, with 10 bases lying between them. CDR3 length equals 12 residues. Germline-derived CDR1 and CDR2 are SQVTM and ANQGSEA. The DNA for the CDR3 is TGCAGCGTCATGACAGATACAGATACGCAGTATTTT. Its protein is CSVMTDTDTQYF.

V and J are TRBV6-1 and TRBJ2-1; D possibly corresponds to TRBD1 (6 bases). The germline gives CDR1 MNHNS, CDR2 SASEGT. The V end lost 7 bases, the J end lost 3 bases, and 16 bases lay between the germline ends. This CDR3 spans 15 amino acids. Written as DNA, the CDR3 is TGTGCCAGCATATCGGACAGCCACGTCTACAATGAGCAGTTCTTC. This sequence encodes CASISDSHVYNEQFF.

V and J are TRBV7-9 and TRBJ1-2; D is undetermined. The V gene's germline CDR1 is SEHNR and CDR2 FQNEAQ (reference sequence). V lost 5 bases and J lost 5, with 6 bases in between. The CDR3 loop spans 11 amino acids. DNA for the CDR3: TGTGCCAGCAGCCCCCGATATGGCTACACCTTC. Translating gives CASSPRYGYTF.

This CDR3 is CASSLLVGGFDTQYF. The CDR3 bases are TGTGCCAGCAGCTTGCTAGTCGGGGGTTTCGATACGCAGTATTTT. J is TRBJ2-3 and V is TRBV7-9; D perhaps matches TRBD2 (6 bases). V lost 3 bases, J lost 6 bases, and 16 bases lay in between. Germline assignment: CDR1 SEHNR and CDR2 FQNEAQ (reference sequence). There are 15 residues in the CDR3.

V is TRBV6-6 and J is TRBJ2-3; D unresolved. V was clipped by 2 bases and J by 0 bases, with 9 bases between them. Germline-derived CDR1 and CDR2 are MNHNY and SVGAGI (reference sequence). The CDR3 is made up of 15 amino acids. CDR3 sequence reads: CASSYEMPSTDTQYF. Written as DNA, the CDR3 is TGTGCCAGCAGTTACGAGATGCCTAGCACAGATACGCAGTATTTT.

The chain joins TRBV6-1 to TRBJ1-1; D remains unclear. Trimming left V 4 bases short and J 1 base short, with 10 bases between. The CDR3 length is 14 residues. Germline CDR1 and CDR2: MNHNS and SASEGT. The CDR3 loop reads CASSALSGNTEAFF. The CDR3 coding sequence is TGTGCCAGCAGTGCGTTGTCGGGGAACACTGAAGCTTTCTTT.

The genes are TRBV6-6 and TRBJ2-2; D is undetermined. V was trimmed by 3 bases and J by 1 base, leaving 6 bases between them. Germline CDR1 reads MNHNY; CDR2 reads SVGAGI (reference sequence). The CDR3 is 14 amino acids. DNA of the CDR3: TGTGCCAGCAGTTATCAGGAGAACACCGGGGAGCTGTTTTTT. Translating gives CASSYQENTGELFF.

The chain is built from TRBV6-6 and TRBJ1-5; no firm D call. CDR1 is MNHNY, CDR2 SVGAGI, per germline (reference sequence). With 8 bases removed from V and 0 bases from J, the gap between germline ends came to 14 bases. The CDR3 runs 15 residues. CDR3 DNA sequence: TGTGCCAGCTCCTCCTCCGGAGGTAGCAATCAGCCCCAGCATTTT. Translated: CASSSSGGSNQPQHF.

V usage is TRBV4-1 and J usage is TRBJ2-2; D is unclear. The CDR3 totals 18 residues. CDR1 and CDR2 (germline): MGHRA, YSYEKL. Trimming took 5 bases from V and 6 from J, leaving 25 bases between them. The chain's CDR3 is CASSGVSRLFGMAGELFF. For the CDR3, the DNA is TGCGCCAGCAGCGGGGTTTCGCGTTTGTTTGGGATGGCCGGGGAGCTGTTTTTT.

This rearrangement joins TRBV14 to TRBJ2-5; 14 bases fit TRBD2. The CDR3 runs 15 residues. The V gene's germline CDR1 is SGHDN and CDR2 FVKESK. V lost 4 bases to trimming and J lost 4 bases; unmatched junction nucleotides: 2. This CDR3 is CASSLGLAGAETQYF. The CDR3 region has the DNA TGTGCCAGCAGCCTGGGACTAGCGGGAGCAGAGACCCAGTACTTC.

This chain uses TRBV11-2 with TRBJ2-1; D remains unclear. The germline CDR1 and CDR2 sequences are SGHAT and FQNNGV. V was pared by 3 bases and J by 5 bases, with 5 bases between. This CDR3 has 12 residues. CDR3 sequence: CASSLVNNEQFF. Here the CDR3 DNA reads TGTGCCAGCAGCTTGGTCAACAATGAGCAGTTCTTC.

CDR3 loop: CASSVGGSGRFSYEQYF. As DNA, the CDR3 is TGTGCCAGCAGCGTAGGGGGTAGCGGGAGGTTTTCCTACGAGCAGTACTTC. The rearrangement uses TRBV9 and TRBJ2-7; 10 positions match TRBD2. After removal of 0 bases from V and 1 base from J, the junction contained 7 bases not matched to a gene. CDR1 SGDLS and CDR2 YYNGEE come from the germline V gene. The CDR3 is 17 amino acids. Based on the CDR3 plus reference TRBV9 and TRBJ2-7, the full variable domain is DSGVTQTPKHLITATGQRVTLRCSPRSGDLSVYWYQQSLDQGLQFLIQYYNGEERAKGNILERFSAQQFPDLHSELNLSSLELGDSALYFCASSVGGSGRFSYEQYFGPGTRLTVT.

This chain links TRBV5-1 with TRBJ1-1; TRBD1 matches 7 bases. The V gene's germline CDR1 is SGHRS and CDR2 YFSETQ. The V and J ends lost 2 bases and 1 base, in that order; junction bases with no gene match: 5. The CDR3 consists of 15 residues. The CDR3 DNA follows: TGCGCCAGCAGCTTTACCGGGACAGCGAACACTGAAGCTTTCTTT. Its protein product is CASSFTGTANTEAFF.

V is TRBV29-1 and J is TRBJ2-5; 16 bases line up with TRBD2. The J call is in doubt because the DNA end fits TRBJ2-7 better. The CDR3 sequence is 17 residues long. Germline V gives CDR1 SQVTM, CDR2 ANQGSEA. The DNA for the CDR3 is TGCAGCGTCGCGCCGGGACTAGCGGGAGGGGGGACCTACGAGCAGTACTTC. Its translation: CSVAPGLAGGGTYEQYF.

This rearrangement joins TRBV7-9 to TRBJ1-2, with TRBD1 matching 8 bases. The CDR3 is made up of 13 amino acids. From germline, CDR1 is SEHNR and CDR2 FQNEAQ (reference sequence). J was trimmed by 3 bases and V by 3 bases; bases with no gene match: 0. CDR3 loop: CASSLDRDYGYTF. The CDR3 DNA follows: TGTGCCAGCAGCTTGGACAGGGACTATGGCTACACCTTC.

This sequence joins TRBV6-6 and TRBJ1-5, with 9 bases aligning to TRBD1. With 5 bases clipped from V and 2 bases from J, the junction kept 1 base outside the gene matches. Germline CDR1 is MNHNY and CDR2 is SVGAGI (reference sequence). CDR3 length: 14 amino acids. The CDR3 region is CASSRTGGNQPQHF. CDR3 DNA sequence: TGTGCCAGCAGTCGGACAGGGGGCAATCAGCCCCAGCATTTT.

The J gene is TRBJ1-1, the V gene TRBV19; TRBD1 matches 10 bases. The trim removed 6 bases at V and 5 bases at J, leaving 9 bases unmatched. The CDR3 runs to 15 residues. Per the germline V gene, CDR1 is LNHDA and CDR2 is SQIVND (reference sequence). CDR3 in amino acids: CASSSRDRGNTEAFF. Written as DNA, the CDR3 is TGTGCCAGTAGCAGCCGGGACAGGGGTAATACTGAAGCTTTCTTT. Combining the CDR3 with reference TRBV19 and TRBJ1-1 gives the whole variable domain DGGITQSPKYLFRKEGQNVTLSCEQNLNHDAMYWYRQDPGQGLRLIYYSQIVNDFQKGDIAEGYSVSREKKESFPLTVTSAQKNPTAFYLCASSSRDRGNTEAFFGQGTRLTVV.

This clone was detected only once. V is TRBV10-3 and J is TRBJ2-7; possibly TRBD2 for D (5 bases). The CDR3 totals 13 residues. Per germline, CDR1 ENHRY and CDR2 SYGVKD. V was cut by 8 bases and J by 1 base, with 12 bases left in between. The CDR3 here is CAISRGASYEQYF. CDR3 bases: TGTGCCATCTCCCGGGGAGCTTCCTACGAGCAGTACTTC.

The chain recombines TRBV28 with TRBJ1-4, with TRBD1 matching 7 bases. J gave up 3 bases and V 6 bases, and 10 bases lay outside the gene matches. The CDR3 contains 16 residues. The germline gives CDR1 MDHEN, CDR2 SYDVKM. CDR3 nucleotide sequence: TGTGCCAGCAGATTCGACAGGGACTTATCTAATGAAAAACTGTTTTTT. Amino acid sequence: CASRFDRDLSNEKLFF.